This T cell receptor beta chain was recorded in a study of T cell changes during pregnancy in multiple sclerosis. The CDR3 contains 17 residues. Trimming removed 6 bases at V and 1 base at J, with 21 bases between. Germline values: CDR1 LNHDA, CDR2 SQIVND (reference sequence). Using immunoSEQ multiplex PCR, the repertoire was profiled, and TCRdb retains in-frame clones only, with some absent. The data contain about 24,000 clones, 70% to 90% of them singletons. The receptor was derived from a female donor in good health, enrolled as a control in a pregnancy study. The source material was CD4+ T cells from peripheral blood mononuclear cells, sampled in the first trimester of pregnancy. The chain recombines TRBV19 with TRBJ2-5; no clear D. CDR3 sequence reads: CASSPAGARHLQETQYF. CDR3 DNA: TGTGCCAGTAGCCCCGCCGGCGCAAGACACCTCCAAGAGACCCAGTACTTC.